This T cell receptor beta chain was recorded in a study of blood T cell repertoires in COVID-19. The overall study: COVID-19 samples from acute and convalescent phases originated in the United States, Italy and Spain.

In the source study's methods: Using reference gene primer amplification, nucleated cell counts were estimated. Libraries were prepared by immunoSEQ multiplex PCR; TCRdb keeps only in-frame clonotypes and omits some of them. For V, J and clone size, that table is used; D and trimming come from the DNA. Here the sample spans approximately 260,000 clones, about four fifths being singletons. V was pared by 3 bases and J by 4 bases, with 13 bases of the junction left unmatched. Per the germline V gene, CDR1 is ENHRY and CDR2 is SYGVKD. The CDR3 is 18 residues long. The origin of this receptor is an elderly woman with acute or convalescent COVID-19. Material: peripheral blood. The J gene is TRBJ2-2, the V gene TRBV10-3; the match to TRBD1 covers 8 bases. CDR3 coding DNA: TGTGCCATCAGTGATAAGGCAGGGGGCGTTTCTCCCACCGGGGAGCTGTTTTTT. Its protein product is CAISDKAGGVSPTGELFF.